The clone carrying this T cell receptor (beta chain) showed up many times. The V and J ends lost 1 base and 7 bases respectively, with 13 bases between them. The germline V gene has CDR1 SEHNR and CDR2 FQNEAQ (reference sequence). CDR3 length: 15 residues. This sample stems from a study of T cells in Graves' hyperthyroidism and ophthalmopathy. RNA transcripts gave rise to amplified TCR beta CDR3 regions. Using the HTBI primer set, a first-round RT-PCR was run on the TCR CDR3. TCRdb used MiXCR to reprocess the multiplex PCR reads, holding one entry per CDR3 protein. The sample holds some 570,000 distinct CDR3 sequences, 11% to 15% seen once.

The sequence was collected from a woman between 18 and 29 years old with Graves' ophthalmopathy. The chain recombines TRBV7-9 with TRBJ2-2; D is unclear. The sample comprised blood. In DNA, the CDR3 is TGTGCCAGCAGCTTAGAGGCAAACCGCGGCGGGGAGCTGTTTTTT. Protein: CASSLEANRGGELFF.